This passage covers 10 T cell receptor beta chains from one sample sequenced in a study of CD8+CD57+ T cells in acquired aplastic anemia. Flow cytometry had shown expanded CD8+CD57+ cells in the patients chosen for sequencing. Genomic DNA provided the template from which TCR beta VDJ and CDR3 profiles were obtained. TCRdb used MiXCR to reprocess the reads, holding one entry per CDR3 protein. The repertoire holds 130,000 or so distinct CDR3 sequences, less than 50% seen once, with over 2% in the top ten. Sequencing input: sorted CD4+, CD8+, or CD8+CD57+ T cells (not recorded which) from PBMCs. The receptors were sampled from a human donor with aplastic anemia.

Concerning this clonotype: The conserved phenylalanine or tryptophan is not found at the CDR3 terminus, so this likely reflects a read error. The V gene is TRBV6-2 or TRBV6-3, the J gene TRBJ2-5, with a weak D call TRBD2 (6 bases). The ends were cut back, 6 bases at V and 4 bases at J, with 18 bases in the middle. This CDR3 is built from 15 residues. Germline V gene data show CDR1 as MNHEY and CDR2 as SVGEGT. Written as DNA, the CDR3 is TGTGCCAGCAGAACCGTCCGTGGGGGGAGAGAGACCCAGTACCTC. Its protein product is CASRTVRGGRETQYL.

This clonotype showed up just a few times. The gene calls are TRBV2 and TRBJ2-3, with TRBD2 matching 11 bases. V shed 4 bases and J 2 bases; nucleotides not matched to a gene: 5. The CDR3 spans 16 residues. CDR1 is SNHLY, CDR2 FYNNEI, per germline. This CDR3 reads CASSVRLAGITDTQYF. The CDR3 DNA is TGTGCCAGCAGTGTACGACTAGCGGGGATCACAGATACGCAGTATTTT.

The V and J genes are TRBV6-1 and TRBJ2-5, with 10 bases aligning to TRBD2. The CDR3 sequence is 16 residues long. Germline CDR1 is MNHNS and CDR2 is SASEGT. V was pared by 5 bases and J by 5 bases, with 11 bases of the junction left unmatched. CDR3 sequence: CASSPRGAGGRETQYF. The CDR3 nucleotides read TGTGCCAGCAGTCCCCGAGGAGCGGGGGGGCGGGAGACCCAGTACTTC.

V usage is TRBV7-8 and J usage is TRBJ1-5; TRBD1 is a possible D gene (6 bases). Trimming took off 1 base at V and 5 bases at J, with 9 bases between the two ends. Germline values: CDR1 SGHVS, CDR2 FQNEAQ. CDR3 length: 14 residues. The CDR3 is CASSLGGGYQPQHF. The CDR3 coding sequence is TGTGCCAGCAGCTTAGGGGGGGGCTATCAGCCCCAGCATTTT.

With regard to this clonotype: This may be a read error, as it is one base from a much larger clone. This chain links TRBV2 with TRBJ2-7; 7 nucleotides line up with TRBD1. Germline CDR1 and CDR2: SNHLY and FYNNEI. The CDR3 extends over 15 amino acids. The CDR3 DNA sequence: TGTGCCCGCAGCCCCACACGAGGGGGCTTCTACGAGCAGTACTTC. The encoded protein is CARSPTRGGFYEQYF.

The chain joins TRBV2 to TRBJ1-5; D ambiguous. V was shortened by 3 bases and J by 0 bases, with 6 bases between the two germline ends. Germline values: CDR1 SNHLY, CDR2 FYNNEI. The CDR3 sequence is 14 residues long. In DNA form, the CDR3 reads TGTGCCAGCAGTGACCTGAATAGCAATCAGCCCCAGCATTTT. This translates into CASSDLNSNQPQHF.

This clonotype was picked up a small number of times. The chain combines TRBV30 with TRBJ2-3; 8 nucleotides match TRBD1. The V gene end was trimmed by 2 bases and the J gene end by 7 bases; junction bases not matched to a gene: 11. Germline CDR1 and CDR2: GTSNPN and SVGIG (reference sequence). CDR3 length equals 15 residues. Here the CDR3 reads CAWSYRTGMTNTQYF. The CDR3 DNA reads TGTGCCTGGAGTTATAGGACAGGGATGACAAATACGCAGTATTTT.

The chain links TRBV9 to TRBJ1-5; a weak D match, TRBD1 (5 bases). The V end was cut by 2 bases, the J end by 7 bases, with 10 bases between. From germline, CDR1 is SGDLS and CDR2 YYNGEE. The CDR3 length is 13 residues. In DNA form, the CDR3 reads TGTGCCAGCAGCGTCAGGGTTCGCCAGCCCCAGCATTTT. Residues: CASSVRVRQPQHF.

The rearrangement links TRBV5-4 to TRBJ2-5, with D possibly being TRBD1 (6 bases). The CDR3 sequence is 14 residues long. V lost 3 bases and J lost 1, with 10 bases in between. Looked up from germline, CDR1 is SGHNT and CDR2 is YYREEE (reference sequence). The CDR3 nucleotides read TGTGCCAGCAGCTCGCGGACAGTCCAAGAGACCCAGTACTTC. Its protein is CASSSRTVQETQYF.

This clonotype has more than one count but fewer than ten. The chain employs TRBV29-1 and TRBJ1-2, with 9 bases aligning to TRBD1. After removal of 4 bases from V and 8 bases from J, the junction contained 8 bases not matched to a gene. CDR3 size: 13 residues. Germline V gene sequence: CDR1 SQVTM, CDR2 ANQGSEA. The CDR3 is CSVAGGTGKGYTF. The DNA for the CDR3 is TGCAGCGTTGCCGGAGGGACAGGGAAGGGCTACACCTTC.